This T cell receptor beta chain was found in a study of blood T cell repertoires in COVID-19. About the research overall: Acute-phase and convalescent COVID-19 samples originated in the United States, Italy and Spain. T cells, B-cell-depleted T cells, or PBMCs supplied cDNA or gDNA.

The junction had 4 bases not matched to a gene; V was cut back by 4 bases and J by 4 bases. Germline V gene sequence: CDR1 MDHEN, CDR2 SYDVKM. This CDR3 region has 14 residues. In the original workflow: Amplified reference gene primers provided the basis for estimating nucleated cell counts. The method was immunoSEQ multiplex PCR; TCRdb's version includes in-frame clones alone and lacks a portion of them. Clone size and the V and J calls come from that table; the DNA yielded D and trimming. This sample yields roughly 190,000 clones, of which around 94% are seen a single time; about 0.8% belongs to the top ten.

This chain joins TRBV28 and TRBJ2-4, with TRBD1 identical over 7 bases. This receptor was obtained from a man aged 30 to 45 with COVID-19, enrolled during active disease. Sequencing was done on a sample of peripheral blood. CDR3 coding DNA: TGTGCCAGCAGTTCCCGGGACAGAAAAAACATTCAGTACTTC. This translates into CASSSRDRKNIQYF.